Shown below are 21 T cell receptor beta chains from a single sample sequenced in a study of blood T cell repertoires in COVID-19. The method was immunoSEQ multiplex PCR; TCRdb's version includes in-frame clones alone and lacks a portion of them. This table has 50,000 to 65,000 clones, 65% to 85% appearing once. The material sequenced was peripheral blood. These receptors originate from a human donor in a cohort sampled during active COVID-19.

The chain is built from TRBV5-1 and TRBJ2-7; D unclear. This CDR3 is built from 11 residues. The germline CDR1 and CDR2 sequences are SGHRS and YFSETQ. V was pared by 4 bases and J by 7 bases, with 9 bases between. CDR3 bases: TGCGCCAGCAGCGATCGGTGGGAGCAGTACTTC. This sequence encodes CASSDRWEQYF. The entire variable domain, with the rest obtained from reference TRBV5-1 and TRBJ2-7, is as follows: KAGVTQTPRYLIKTRGQQVTLSCSPISGHRSVSWYQQTPGQGLQFLFEYFSETQRNKGNFPGRFSGRQFSNSRSEMNVSTLELGDSALYLCASSDRWEQYFGPGTRLTVT.

The V and J genes are TRBV5-4 and TRBJ2-1; TRBD2 matches at 8 bases. The CDR3 runs to 15 residues. Germline V gene sequence: CDR1 SGHNT, CDR2 YYREEE (reference sequence). J gave up 4 bases and V 4 bases, and 7 bases lay outside the gene matches. The DNA for the CDR3 is TGTGCCAGCAGCCCGAGCGGGAGTGGGTACAATGAGCAGTTCTTC. Residues: CASSPSGSGYNEQFF.

This clone has a single count. The V call is TRBV18, the J call TRBJ1-1, with 7 bases that match TRBD1. The ends lost 3 bases at V and 1 base at J; junction bases unmatched: 5. Germline loops: CDR1 KGHSH, CDR2 LQKENI. The CDR3 is 15 amino acids. The CDR3 nucleotides read TGTGCCAGCTCACCGAACACAGGGGCGAACACTGAAGCTTTCTTT. Translating it yields CASSPNTGANTEAFF.

There are a few counts of this clone. This chain links TRBV11-2 with TRBJ1-1; tentatively, D is TRBD1 (5 bases). Deletions cut 5 bases from V and 5 bases from J, with 15 bases between. This CDR3 has 14 amino acids. In germline, CDR1 is SGHAT, CDR2 FQNNGV. The chain's CDR3 is CASSPGGGFTEAFF. The DNA for the CDR3 is TGTGCCAGCAGCCCCGGGGGAGGATTTACTGAAGCTTTCTTT.

The CDR3 sequence: CASSLSRTFEQFF. CDR3 nucleotide sequence: TGTGCCAGCAGCTTATCACGAACTTTTGAGCAGTTCTTC. This chain joins TRBV7-2 and TRBJ2-1; D is uncertain. The V gene's germline CDR1 is SGHTA and CDR2 FQGNSA. This CDR3 contains 13 residues. The V and J ends lost 2 bases and 9 bases respectively, with 11 bases between them.

V usage is TRBV12-3 or TRBV12-4 and J usage is TRBJ2-5, with D maybe TRBD2 (5 bases). The CDR3 has 13 amino acids. Trimming took off 2 bases at V and 5 bases at J, with 9 bases between the two ends. The CDR3 here is CASSLIGGETQYF. CDR3 nucleotides: TGTGCCAGCAGTTTAATCGGCGGGGAGACCCAGTACTTC.

The chain employs TRBV5-1 and TRBJ2-5; TRBD2 aligns across 7 bases. With V trimmed by 0 bases and J by 4 bases, 9 bases remained unmatched. Looked up from germline, CDR1 is SGHRS and CDR2 is YFSETQ. This CDR3 comprises 16 residues. The CDR3 nucleotides read TGCGCCAGCAGCTTGGGGCTAGCGGTAGGGGTAGAGACCCAGTACTTC. Its protein is CASSLGLAVGVETQYF.

The V and J genes are TRBV21-1 and TRBJ1-5; TRBD1, the table's D call, was not compared with the DNA. TRBV21-1 is an annotated pseudogene. The CDR3 loop spans 13 amino acids. CDR3 sequence reads: CASRTGGIGPQHF. CDR3 nucleotides: TGTGCCAGCAGGACAGGGGGAATTGGGCCCCAGCATTTT.

The chain has TRBV5-1 and TRBJ2-3; 10 positions match TRBD1. V lost 2 bases and J lost 5; bases outside the gene matches: 5. Germline V gene sequence: CDR1 SGHRS, CDR2 YFSETQ. The CDR3 is 15 residues long. CDR3 DNA: TGCGCCAGCAGCTTTGGGGACAGGGGAATAGATACGCAGTATTTT. It yields the protein CASSFGDRGIDTQYF.

The rearrangement links TRBV6-1 to TRBJ2-2; D is unresolved. The germline gives CDR1 MNHNS, CDR2 SASEGT. Trimming removed 3 bases from V and 4 bases from J, with 12 bases in between. The CDR3 runs to 15 residues. CDR3 DNA sequence: TGTGCCAGCAGTGATAGTTTTCGAAGCACCGGGGAGCTGTTTTTT. Translating gives CASSDSFRSTGELFF.

This clone turned up a few times. The J gene is TRBJ2-5, the V gene TRBV5-1, with 10 positions matching TRBD2. Germline CDR1 and CDR2: SGHRS and YFSETQ. The V and J ends lost 2 bases and 3 bases, in that order; junction bases with no gene match: 1. CDR3 length equals 14 residues. The CDR3 bases are TGCGCCAGCAGCTTCGGGACTAGCGAAGAGACCCAGTACTTC. Encoded protein: CASSFGTSEETQYF.

This chain connects TRBV10-3 to TRBJ2-4, with TRBD2 identical over 7 bases. The CDR3 is 14 residues long. Germline values: CDR1 ENHRY, CDR2 SYGVKD. Trimming removed 2 bases from V and 6 bases from J; junction bases left unmatched: 4. The CDR3 protein is CAISEGLGANIQYF. CDR3 in DNA: TGTGCCATCAGTGAGGGACTAGGGGCAAACATTCAGTACTTC.

CDR3 bases: TGTGCCAGCAGTGAATGGGGGCGCAATCAGCCCCAGCATTTT. Translating it yields CASSEWGRNQPQHF. J is TRBJ1-5 and V is TRBV2; a weak D match, TRBD1 (6 bases). V lost 2 bases and J lost 2, with 7 bases in between. CDR1 SNHLY and CDR2 FYNNEI come from the germline V gene. The CDR3 totals 14 residues.

The chain combines TRBV15 with TRBJ1-2; D not certain. Germline CDR1 reads LNHNV; CDR2 reads YYDKDF (reference sequence). Trimming shortened V by 0 bases and J by 5 bases, and 19 bases separated the two germline ends. The CDR3 sequence is 17 residues long. CDR3 sequence: CATSRDRTGSRFYGYTF. The CDR3 DNA reads TGTGCCACCAGCAGAGATCGCACTGGGTCGCGGTTTTATGGCTACACCTTC.

This chain links TRBV29-1 with TRBJ1-2; 10 bases match TRBD1. From germline, CDR1 is SQVTM and CDR2 ANQGSEA. The CDR3 loop spans 13 amino acids. Here the CDR3 reads CTVDRDRGRGYTF. The DNA for the CDR3 is TGCACCGTCGACCGGGACAGGGGACGTGGCTACACCTTC. The complete variable domain, with remaining parts taken from reference TRBV29-1 and TRBJ1-2, reads SAVISQKPSRDICQRGTSLTIQCQVDSQVTMMFWYRQQPGQSLTLIATANQGSEATYESGFVIDKFPISRPNLTFSTLTVSNMSPEDSSIYLCTVDRDRGRGYTFGSGTRLTVV.

This clone came up a few times. The CDR3 nucleotides are TGTGCCAGCAGCCCCTATTTTAGCACCGGGGAGCTGTTTTTT. Its translation is CASSPYFSTGELFF. The chain combines TRBV7-3 with TRBJ2-2; no clear D gene. Per the germline V gene, CDR1 is SGHTA and CDR2 is FQGTGA. The CDR3 length is 14 residues. Trimming pared 5 bases from V and 4 bases from J, leaving 11 bases between.

V gene TRBV5-1 combines with J gene TRBJ2-3; D possibly corresponds to TRBD2 (5 bases). The germline CDR1 and CDR2 sequences are SGHRS and YFSETQ. Trimming left V 0 bases short and J 4 bases short, with 9 bases between. The CDR3 has 14 amino acids. The CDR3, as DNA: TGCGCCAGCAGCTTGGGGCCGAGGGCAGATACGCAGTATTTT. Amino acid sequence: CASSLGPRADTQYF.

This clone is a singleton in its sample. This chain joins TRBV11-2 and TRBJ2-6, with 8 nucleotides matching TRBD1. The V gene's germline CDR1 is SGHAT and CDR2 FQNNGV. V lost 5 bases to trimming and J lost 4 bases; unmatched junction nucleotides: 7. CDR3 length equals 16 residues. This CDR3 is CASSPQGAQGANVLTF. DNA of the CDR3: TGTGCCAGCAGCCCGCAGGGGGCGCAAGGGGCCAACGTCCTGACTTTC.

This rearrangement joins TRBV19 to TRBJ2-7; TRBD1 might be the D (6 bases). Trimming removed 4 bases at V and 5 bases at J, with 12 bases between. This CDR3 has 13 residues. Germline V CDR1 and CDR2: LNHDA, SQIVND (reference sequence). The CDR3 sequence is CASSNRVIDEQYF. Written as DNA, the CDR3 is TGTGCCAGTAGTAACAGGGTTATCGACGAGCAGTACTTC.

The J gene is TRBJ1-2, the V gene TRBV5-1, with D perhaps matching TRBD1 (6 bases). With 5 bases removed from V and 4 bases from J, the gap between germline ends came to 15 bases. The germline gives CDR1 SGHRS, CDR2 YFSETQ. This CDR3 is 14 amino acids long. The CDR3 is CASRDGQSPYGYTF. The DNA for the CDR3 is TGCGCCAGCAGAGATGGACAGTCCCCCTATGGCTACACCTTC.

The chain joins TRBV29-1 to TRBJ2-7; 7 bases match TRBD1. J lost 6 bases, V lost 7 bases, and 9 bases had no gene match. This CDR3 region has 12 residues. From germline, CDR1 is SQVTM and CDR2 ANQGSEA. The CDR3 nucleotides are TGCAGCGGTAGGGACAGCCTCTCCGAGCAGTACTTC. Protein sequence: CSGRDSLSEQYF.